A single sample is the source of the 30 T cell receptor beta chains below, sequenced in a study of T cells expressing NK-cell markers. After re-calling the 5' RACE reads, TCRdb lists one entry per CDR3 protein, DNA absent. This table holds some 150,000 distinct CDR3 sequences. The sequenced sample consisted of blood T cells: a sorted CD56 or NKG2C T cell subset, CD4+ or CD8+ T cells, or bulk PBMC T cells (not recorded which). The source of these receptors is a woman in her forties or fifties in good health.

CDR3 sequence reads: CAISGGPLHEQYF. This chain joins TRBV24-1 and TRBJ2-7; TCRdb proposes TRBD1, but this gene call is untestable without DNA. The CDR3 runs 13 residues. Germline assignment: CDR1 KGHDR and CDR2 SFDVKD.

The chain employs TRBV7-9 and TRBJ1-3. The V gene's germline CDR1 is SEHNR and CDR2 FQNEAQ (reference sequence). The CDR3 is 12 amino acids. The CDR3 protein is CASSPRGNTIYF.

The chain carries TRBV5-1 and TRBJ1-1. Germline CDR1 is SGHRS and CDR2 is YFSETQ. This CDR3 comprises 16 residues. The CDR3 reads CASSSYDTRMNTEAFF.

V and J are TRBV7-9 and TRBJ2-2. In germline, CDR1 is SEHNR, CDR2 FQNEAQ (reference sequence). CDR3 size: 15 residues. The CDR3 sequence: CASSPRASNTGELFF.

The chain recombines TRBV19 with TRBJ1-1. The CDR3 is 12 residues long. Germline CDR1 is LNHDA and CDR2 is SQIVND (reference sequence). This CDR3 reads CASSIRLTEAFF.

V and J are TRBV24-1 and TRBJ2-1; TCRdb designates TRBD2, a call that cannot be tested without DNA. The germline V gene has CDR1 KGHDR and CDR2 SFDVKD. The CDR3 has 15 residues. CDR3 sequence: CATSDGGTSLDEQFF.

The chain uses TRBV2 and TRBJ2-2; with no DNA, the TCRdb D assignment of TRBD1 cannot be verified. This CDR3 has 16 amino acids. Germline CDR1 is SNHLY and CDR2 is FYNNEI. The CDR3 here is CASSEGQNANTGELFF.

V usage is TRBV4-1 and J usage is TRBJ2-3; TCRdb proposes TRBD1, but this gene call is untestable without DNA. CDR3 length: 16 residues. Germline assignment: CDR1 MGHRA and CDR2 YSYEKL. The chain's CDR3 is CASSPTGDSSTDTQYF.

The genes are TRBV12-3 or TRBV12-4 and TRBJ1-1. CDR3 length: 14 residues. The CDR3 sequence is CASSLTDRALEAFF.

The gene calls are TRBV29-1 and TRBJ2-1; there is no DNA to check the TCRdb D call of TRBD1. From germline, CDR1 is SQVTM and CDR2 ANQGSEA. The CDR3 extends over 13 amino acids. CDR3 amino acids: CSGGTGRSNEQFF.

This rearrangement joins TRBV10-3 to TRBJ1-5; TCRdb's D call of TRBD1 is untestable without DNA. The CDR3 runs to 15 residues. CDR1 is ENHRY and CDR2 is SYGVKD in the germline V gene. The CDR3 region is CAISEGHRGGQPQHF.

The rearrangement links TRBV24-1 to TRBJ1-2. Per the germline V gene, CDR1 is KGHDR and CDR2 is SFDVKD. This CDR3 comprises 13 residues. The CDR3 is CATSDFQQRGYTF.

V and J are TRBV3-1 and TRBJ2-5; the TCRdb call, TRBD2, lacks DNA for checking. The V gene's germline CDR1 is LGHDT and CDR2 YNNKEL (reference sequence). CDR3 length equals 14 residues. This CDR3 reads CASSQEVGGETQYF.

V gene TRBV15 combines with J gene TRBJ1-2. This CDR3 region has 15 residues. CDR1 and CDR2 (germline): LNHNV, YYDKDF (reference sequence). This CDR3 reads CATSRDVGTHYGYTF.

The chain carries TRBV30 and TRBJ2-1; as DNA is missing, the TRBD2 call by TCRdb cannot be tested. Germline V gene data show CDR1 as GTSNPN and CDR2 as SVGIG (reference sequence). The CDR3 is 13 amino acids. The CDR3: CAWRLSGNNEQFF.

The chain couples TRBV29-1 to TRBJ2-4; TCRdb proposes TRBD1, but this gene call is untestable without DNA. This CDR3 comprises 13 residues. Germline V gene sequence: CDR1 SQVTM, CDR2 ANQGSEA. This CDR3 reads CSVPGTGLNIQYF.

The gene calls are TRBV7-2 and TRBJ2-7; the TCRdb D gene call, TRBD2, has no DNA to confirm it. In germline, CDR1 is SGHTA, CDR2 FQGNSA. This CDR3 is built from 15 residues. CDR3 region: CASSLASEETYEQYF.

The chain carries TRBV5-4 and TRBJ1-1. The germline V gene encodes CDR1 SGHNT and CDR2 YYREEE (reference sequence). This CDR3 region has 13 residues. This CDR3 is CASSSDRAPEAFF.

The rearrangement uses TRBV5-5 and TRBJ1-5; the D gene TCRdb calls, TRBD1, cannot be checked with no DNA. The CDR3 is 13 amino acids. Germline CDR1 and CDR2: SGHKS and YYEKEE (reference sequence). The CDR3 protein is CASSGTPDQPQHF.

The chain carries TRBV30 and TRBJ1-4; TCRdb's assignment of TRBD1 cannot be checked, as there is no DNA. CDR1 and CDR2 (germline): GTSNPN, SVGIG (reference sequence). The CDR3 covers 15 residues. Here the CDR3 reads CAWETGTGLNEKLFF.

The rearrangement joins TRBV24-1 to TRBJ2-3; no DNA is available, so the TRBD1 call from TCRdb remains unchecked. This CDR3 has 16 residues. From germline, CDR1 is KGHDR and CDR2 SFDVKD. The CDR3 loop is CATSDRTGFVSDTQYF.

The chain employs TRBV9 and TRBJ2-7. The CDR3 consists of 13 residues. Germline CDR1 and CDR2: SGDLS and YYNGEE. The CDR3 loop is CASSVDSDGEQYF. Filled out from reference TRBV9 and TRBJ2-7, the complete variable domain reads DSGVTQTPKHLITATGQRVTLRCSPRSGDLSVYWYQQSLDQGLQFLIQYYNGEERAKGNILERFSAQQFPDLHSELNLSSLELGDSALYFCASSVDSDGEQYFGPGTRLTVT.

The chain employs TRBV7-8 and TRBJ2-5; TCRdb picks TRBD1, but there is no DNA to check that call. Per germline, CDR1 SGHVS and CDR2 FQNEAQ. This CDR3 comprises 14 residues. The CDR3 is CASSLAMGEETQYF.

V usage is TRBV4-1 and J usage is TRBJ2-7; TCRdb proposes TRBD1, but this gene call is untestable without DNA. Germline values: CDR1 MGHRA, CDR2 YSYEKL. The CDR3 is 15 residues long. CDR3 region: CASSQGTGSPPEQYF.

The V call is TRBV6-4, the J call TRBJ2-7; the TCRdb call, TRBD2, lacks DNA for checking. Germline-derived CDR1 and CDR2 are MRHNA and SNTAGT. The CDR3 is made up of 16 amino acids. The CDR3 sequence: CASRILAGRSGYEQYF.

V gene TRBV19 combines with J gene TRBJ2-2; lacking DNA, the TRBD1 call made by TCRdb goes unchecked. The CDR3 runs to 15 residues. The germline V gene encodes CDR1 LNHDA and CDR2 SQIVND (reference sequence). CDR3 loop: CASSSPRGLTGELFF. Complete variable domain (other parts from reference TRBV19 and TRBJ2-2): DGGITQSPKYLFRKEGQNVTLSCEQNLNHDAMYWYRQDPGQGLRLIYYSQIVNDFQKGDIAEGYSVSREKKESFPLTVTSAQKNPTAFYLCASSSPRGLTGELFFGEGSRLTVL.

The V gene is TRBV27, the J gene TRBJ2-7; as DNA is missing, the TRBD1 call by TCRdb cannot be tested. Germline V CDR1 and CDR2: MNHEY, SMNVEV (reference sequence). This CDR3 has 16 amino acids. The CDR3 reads CASKLSAGRTSYEQYF.

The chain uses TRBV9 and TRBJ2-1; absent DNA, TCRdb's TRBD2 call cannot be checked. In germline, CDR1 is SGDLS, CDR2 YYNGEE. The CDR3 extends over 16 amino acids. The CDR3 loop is CASSAHTGTIYNEQFF.

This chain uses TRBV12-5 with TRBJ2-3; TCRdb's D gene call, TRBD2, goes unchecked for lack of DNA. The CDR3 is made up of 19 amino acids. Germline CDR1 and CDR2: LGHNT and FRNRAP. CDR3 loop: CASGLVLAGESPSTDTQYF.

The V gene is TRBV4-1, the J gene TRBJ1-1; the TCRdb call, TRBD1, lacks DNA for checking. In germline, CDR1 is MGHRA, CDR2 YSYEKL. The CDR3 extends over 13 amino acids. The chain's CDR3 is CASSQDRGTDAFF.